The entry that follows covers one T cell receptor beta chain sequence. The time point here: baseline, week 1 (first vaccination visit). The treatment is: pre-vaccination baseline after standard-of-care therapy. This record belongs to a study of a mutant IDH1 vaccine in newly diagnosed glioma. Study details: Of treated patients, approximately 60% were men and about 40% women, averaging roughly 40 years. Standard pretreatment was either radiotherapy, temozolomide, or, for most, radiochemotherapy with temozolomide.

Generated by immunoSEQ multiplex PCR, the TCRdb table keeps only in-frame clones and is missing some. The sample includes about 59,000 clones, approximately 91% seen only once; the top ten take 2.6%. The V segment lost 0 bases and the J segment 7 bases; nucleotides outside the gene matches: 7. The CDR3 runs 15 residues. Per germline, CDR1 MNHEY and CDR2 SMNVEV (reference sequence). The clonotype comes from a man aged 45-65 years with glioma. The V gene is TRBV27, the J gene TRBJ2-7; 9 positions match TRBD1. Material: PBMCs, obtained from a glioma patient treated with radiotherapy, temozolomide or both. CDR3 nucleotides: TGTGCCAGCAGTTTATCGAGGACAGGGGCTCGAGAGCAGTACTTC. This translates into CASSLSRTGAREQYF.